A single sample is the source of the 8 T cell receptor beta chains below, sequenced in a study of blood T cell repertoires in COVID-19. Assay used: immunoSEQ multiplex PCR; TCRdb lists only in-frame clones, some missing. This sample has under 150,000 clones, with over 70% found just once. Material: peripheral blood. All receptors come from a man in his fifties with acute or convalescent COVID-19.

DNA for the CDR3: TGCAGCGTTGAGACGGGATCAACTTCCTCTGGAAACACCATATATTTT. It translates to CSVETGSTSSGNTIYF. This chain links TRBV29-1 with TRBJ1-3; no definite D call. Trimming removed 3 bases at V and 0 bases at J, with 15 bases between. The CDR3 is 16 residues long. The germline V gene has CDR1 SQVTM and CDR2 ANQGSEA.

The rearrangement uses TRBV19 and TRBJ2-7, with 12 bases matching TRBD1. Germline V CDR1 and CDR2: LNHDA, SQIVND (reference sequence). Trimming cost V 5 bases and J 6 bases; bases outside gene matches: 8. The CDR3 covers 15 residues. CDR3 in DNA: TGTGCCAGTAGTGTACCCGGGACAGGGGGCGTCGAGCAGTACTTC. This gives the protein CASSVPGTGGVEQYF.

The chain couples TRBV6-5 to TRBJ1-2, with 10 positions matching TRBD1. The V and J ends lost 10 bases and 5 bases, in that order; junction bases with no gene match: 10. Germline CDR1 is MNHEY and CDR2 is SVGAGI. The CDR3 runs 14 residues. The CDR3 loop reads CATTLVDRGYGYTF. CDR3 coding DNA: TGTGCCACCACTTTGGTGGACAGGGGGTATGGCTACACCTTC.

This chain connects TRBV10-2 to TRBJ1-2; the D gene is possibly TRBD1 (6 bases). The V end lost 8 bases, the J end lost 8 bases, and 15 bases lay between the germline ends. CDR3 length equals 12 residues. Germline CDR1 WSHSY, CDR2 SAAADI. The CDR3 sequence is CASRAGAQGYTF. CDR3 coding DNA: TGCGCCAGCCGGGCGGGGGCGCAGGGCTACACCTTC.

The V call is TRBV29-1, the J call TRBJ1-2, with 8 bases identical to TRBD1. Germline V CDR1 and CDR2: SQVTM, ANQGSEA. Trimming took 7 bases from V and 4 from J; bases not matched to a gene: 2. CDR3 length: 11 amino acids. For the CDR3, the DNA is TGCAGCGGGACAGGGTCCTATGGCTACACCTTC. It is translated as CSGTGSYGYTF.

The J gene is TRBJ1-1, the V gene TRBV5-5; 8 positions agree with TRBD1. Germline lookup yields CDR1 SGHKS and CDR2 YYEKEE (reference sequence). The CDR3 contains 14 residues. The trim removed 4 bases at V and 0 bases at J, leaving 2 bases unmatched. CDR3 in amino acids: CASSHRGMNTEAFF. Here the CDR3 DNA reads TGTGCCAGCAGCCACAGGGGGATGAACACTGAAGCTTTCTTT.

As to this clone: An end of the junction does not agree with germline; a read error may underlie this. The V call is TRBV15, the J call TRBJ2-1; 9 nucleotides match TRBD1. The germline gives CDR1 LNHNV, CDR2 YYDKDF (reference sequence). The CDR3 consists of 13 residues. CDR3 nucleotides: TGTGCCACCAGCAGAGTGGGGGACAGGGAGTGGCTCTTC. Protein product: CATSRVGDREWLF.

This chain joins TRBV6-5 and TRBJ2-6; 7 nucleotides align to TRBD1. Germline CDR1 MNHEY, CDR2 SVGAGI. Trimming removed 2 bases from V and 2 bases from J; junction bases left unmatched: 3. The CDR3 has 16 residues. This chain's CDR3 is CASSYDRAAGANVLTF. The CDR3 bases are TGTGCCAGCAGTTACGACAGGGCAGCTGGGGCCAACGTCCTGACTTTC.